The T cell receptor (beta chain) under discussion was sequenced for a study of shared clonotypes between healthy human individuals. Overall study results and limits: Rarefaction exposed incomplete sorted-subset sequencing despite large depth. A reduction in generation probabilities was seen for non-shared clonotypes relative to those shared by all four donors.

The CDR3 is 13 residues long. Trimming shortened V by 4 bases and J by 3 bases, and 11 bases separated the two germline ends. The V gene's germline CDR1 is SGDLS and CDR2 YYNGEE. Naive CD8 cells lacked CD45RO and underwent positive selection for CCR7, leaving out terminally differentiated effector memory CD45RA+ cells. All the donors were Caucasian adults who lived in Nashville, Tennessee. As concerns this clone: Its specificity is unknown.

The data were produced by immunoSEQ multiplex PCR, yet TCRdb's version contains in-frame clones alone and is incomplete. The sample lists roughly 2 million clones, roughly 94% occurring once. The chain joins TRBV9 to TRBJ2-7; TRBD1 is a possible D gene (6 bases). The sample comprised naive CD8+ T cells sorted from blood. The sequence came from a young man in good health. In DNA, the CDR3 is TGTGCCAGCAGCCCAGGGGCGATCTACGAGCAGTACTTC. Translated, it gives CASSPGAIYEQYF.